Following are 31 T cell receptor beta chains from one sample sequenced in a study of T cell clonotyping in hematopoietic cell transplantation. Here immunoSEQ multiplex PCR was the method, and the copy in TCRdb shows in-frame clones only, minus some. Of tens of thousands of clones listed, around 96% were seen once; the top ten hold approximately 0.9%. The specimen sequenced was peripheral blood mononuclear cells. The receptors shown here come from a man aged 25 to 40 in good health. Some clones in this sample may be carry-over from other donors' samples.

The J gene is TRBJ2-7, the V gene TRBV5-1; 10 bases are shared with TRBD1. Per the germline V gene, CDR1 is SGHRS and CDR2 is YFSETQ. After removal of 5 bases from V and 0 bases from J, the junction contained 5 bases not matched to a gene. The CDR3 runs to 15 residues. The CDR3, as DNA: TGCGCCAGCAGGCCGGGACAGGGGAGCTCCTACGAGCAGTACTTC. Translated: CASRPGQGSSYEQYF.

This chain joins TRBV6-1 and TRBJ1-4; the match to TRBD1 covers 7 bases. Germline CDR1 MNHNS, CDR2 SASEGT. V shed 3 bases and J 3 bases; nucleotides not matched to a gene: 10. The CDR3 has 17 amino acids. CDR3 DNA sequence: TGTGCCAGCAGTGAGCTGACAGGGTGGGAGGCTAATGAAAAACTGTTTTTT. Residues: CASSELTGWEANEKLFF.

This clone was picked up one time. The genes are TRBV6-5 and TRBJ1-5; 9 positions match TRBD1. This CDR3 is 15 amino acids long. Germline trimming cut 5 bases from V and 0 bases from J; bases unmatched to any gene: 2. Germline values: CDR1 MNHEY, CDR2 SVGAGI. This CDR3 reads CASSGTGYSNQPQHF. The CDR3 coding sequence is TGTGCCAGCAGTGGGACAGGGTATAGCAATCAGCCCCAGCATTTT.

The genes are TRBV19 and TRBJ1-3; 8 bases agree with TRBD1. The CDR3 sequence is 16 residues long. Trimming cost V 2 bases and J 0 bases; bases outside gene matches: 3. Germline V lookup: CDR1 LNHDA, CDR2 SQIVND (reference sequence). The CDR3 loop reads CASSIRQGSSGNTIYF. The CDR3, as DNA: TGTGCCAGTAGTATAAGACAGGGGAGCTCTGGAAACACCATATATTTT.

V and J are TRBV4-3 and TRBJ2-2; D gene uncertain. Germline CDR1 LGHNA, CDR2 YSLEER. The CDR3 loop spans 17 amino acids. Trimming shortened V by 0 bases and J by 6 bases, and 17 bases separated the two germline ends. The CDR3 loop reads CASSQESVVGRAGELFF. CDR3 nucleotides: TGCGCCAGCAGCCAAGAAAGCGTCGTCGGAAGAGCCGGGGAGCTGTTTTTT.

V and J are TRBV27 and TRBJ2-1; D possibly uses TRBD1 or TRBD2 (6 bases each). CDR3 length: 14 amino acids. Trimming left V 5 bases short and J 6 bases short, with 14 bases between. CDR1 and CDR2 from the germline V gene are MNHEY and SMNVEV (reference sequence). The CDR3 region is CASSQGTRGNEQFF. The DNA of the CDR3 is TGTGCCAGCAGTCAGGGGACGCGGGGCAATGAGCAGTTCTTC.

This chain links TRBV25-1 with TRBJ1-1; weak D call: TRBD1 (6 bases). Germline values: CDR1 MGHDK, CDR2 SYGVNS. The CDR3 totals 15 residues. Trimming left V 1 base short and J 10 bases short, with 19 bases between. The CDR3 loop reads CASSESQVGQFGAFF. As DNA, the CDR3 is TGTGCCAGCAGTGAATCCCAGGTCGGACAGTTCGGAGCTTTCTTT.

The rearrangement joins TRBV12-5 to TRBJ2-3; perhaps TRBD1 as D (6 bases). This CDR3 comprises 14 residues. V was trimmed by 7 bases and J by 2 bases, leaving 13 bases between them. Germline V gene data show CDR1 as LGHNT and CDR2 as FRNRAP. The CDR3 region has the DNA TGTGCTAGTGATCAGGGGTCCTCCACAGATACGCAGTATTTT. Translation: CASDQGSSTDTQYF.

This clone appeared a single time. The chain has TRBV5-6 and TRBJ2-7, with TRBD1 matching over 9 bases. This CDR3 region has 15 residues. Germline CDR1 and CDR2: SGHDT and YYEEEE. Losses at the gene ends were 1 base for V and 5 bases for J; bases not matched to a gene: 7. The CDR3 region is CASSLTGGALHEQYF. DNA of the CDR3: TGTGCCAGCAGCTTGACAGGGGGCGCGCTCCACGAGCAGTACTTC. Full variable domain (missing parts from reference TRBV5-6 and TRBJ2-7): DAGVTQSPTHLIKTRGQQVTLRCSPKSGHDTVSWYQQALGQGPQFIFQYYEEEERQRGNFPDRFSGHQFPNYSSELNVNALLLGDSALYLCASSLTGGALHEQYFGPGTRLTVT.

The rearrangement links TRBV29-1 to TRBJ1-2; D possibly corresponds to TRBD1 (6 bases). Trimming left V 7 bases short and J 5 bases short, with 17 bases between. CDR1 is SQVTM and CDR2 is ANQGSEA in the germline V gene. The CDR3 covers 13 residues. CDR3 DNA: TGCAGCGCTAAACCCGGGGGCGGGTATGGCTACACCTTC. Amino acid sequence: CSAKPGGGYGYTF.

The chain employs TRBV9 and TRBJ1-6, with 7 bases matching TRBD1. V shed 3 bases and J 10 bases; nucleotides not matched to a gene: 7. Germline values: CDR1 SGDLS, CDR2 YYNGEE. There are 14 residues in the CDR3. The CDR3 DNA reads as TGTGCCAGCAGCGCTCCGGGACAGATGTCACCCCTCCACTTT. Translation: CASSAPGQMSPLHF.

The J gene is TRBJ1-5, the V gene TRBV6-5, with D possibly TRBD1 on 5 matching bases. V was shortened by 6 bases and J by 3 bases, with 12 bases between the two germline ends. CDR1 MNHEY and CDR2 SVGAGI come from the germline V gene. The CDR3 totals 14 residues. CDR3 sequence (DNA): TGTGCCAGCAGATCGAGAGGGGACAATCAGCCCCAGCATTTT. It yields the protein CASRSRGDNQPQHF.

J is TRBJ2-7 and V is TRBV28; 7 bases agree with TRBD1. Germline assignment: CDR1 MDHEN and CDR2 SYDVKM. Trimming took 4 bases from V and 6 from J; bases not matched to a gene: 12. This CDR3 region has 15 residues. CDR3 amino acids: CASSCRGKVICEQYF. The CDR3 bases are TGTGCCAGCAGTTGCAGGGGGAAGGTCATCTGCGAGCAGTACTTC.

The gene calls are TRBV20-1 and TRBJ2-7; D is ambiguous. V lost 3 bases and J lost 6, with 9 bases in between. From germline, CDR1 is DFQATT and CDR2 SNEGSKA (reference sequence). The CDR3 runs to 11 residues. This CDR3 reads CSASEGSEQYF. CDR3 DNA sequence: TGCAGTGCTAGTGAAGGGTCCGAGCAGTACTTC.

The chain joins TRBV6-5 to TRBJ1-1; D gene ambiguous. This CDR3 comprises 13 residues. Trimming pared 5 bases from V and 2 bases from J, leaving 9 bases between. Germline V gives CDR1 MNHEY, CDR2 SVGAGI. For the CDR3, the DNA is TGTGCCAGCAGTAGGTTGGGAAACACTGAAGCTTTCTTT. Residues: CASSRLGNTEAFF.

The V gene is TRBV27, the J gene TRBJ2-7; unclear D gene. CDR3 length equals 14 residues. The germline V and J ends were trimmed by 6 bases and 4 bases, with 16 bases remaining between them. CDR1 and CDR2 (germline): MNHEY, SMNVEV (reference sequence). This CDR3 is CASSARGPTYEQYF. DNA of the CDR3: TGTGCCAGCAGCGCACGTGGGCCTACATACGAGCAGTACTTC.

The chain uses TRBV5-1 and TRBJ1-2; a possible D gene is TRBD1 (5 bases). Germline CDR1 SGHRS, CDR2 YFSETQ. The CDR3 is made up of 16 amino acids. Trimming left V 0 bases short and J 4 bases short, with 16 bases between. Here the CDR3 reads CASSLEGSATSYGYTF. Written as DNA, the CDR3 is TGCGCCAGCAGCTTGGAGGGGTCTGCTACCTCCTATGGCTACACCTTC.

The chain combines TRBV10-3 with TRBJ1-2; 9 nucleotides align to TRBD1. Trimming took 10 bases from V and 2 from J; bases not matched to a gene: 8. CDR1 is ENHRY and CDR2 is SYGVKD in the germline V gene. This CDR3 spans 14 amino acids. The CDR3 coding sequence is TGTGCCAGCCTTCCGGGACAGGGAAACTATGGCTACACCTTC. It is translated as CASLPGQGNYGYTF.

The rearrangement links TRBV7-9 to TRBJ2-3; 9 bases align to TRBD1. In germline, CDR1 is SEHNR, CDR2 FQNEAQ (reference sequence). Trimming took 7 bases from V and 3 from J; bases not matched to a gene: 11. There are 16 residues in the CDR3. The CDR3 bases are TGTGCCAGCACCGTCGGACAGGGGCGTTTTACAGATACGCAGTATTTT. It encodes CASTVGQGRFTDTQYF.

Here the CDR3 reads CSVVRGGTDTQYF. In nucleotides, the CDR3 is TGCAGCGTTGTTAGGGGTGGCACAGATACGCAGTATTTT. The gene calls are TRBV29-1 and TRBJ2-3; D possibly corresponds to TRBD1 (5 bases). Germline CDR1 SQVTM, CDR2 ANQGSEA. V was clipped by 4 bases and J by 1 base, with 9 bases between them. The length of the CDR3 is 13 residues.

V gene TRBV19 combines with J gene TRBJ2-3; 9 nucleotides align to TRBD1. Per the germline V gene, CDR1 is LNHDA and CDR2 is SQIVND (reference sequence). The CDR3 has 16 residues. J lost 1 base, V lost 4 bases, and 6 bases had no gene match. The CDR3 loop is CASSTRGQGGTDTQYF. In nucleotides, the CDR3 is TGTGCCAGTAGTACTAGGGGACAGGGAGGCACAGATACGCAGTATTTT.

This chain links TRBV11-2 with TRBJ2-1; D may be TRBD2 (6 bases). The CDR3 extends over 13 amino acids. The V and J ends lost 4 bases and 4 bases respectively, with 8 bases between them. Germline lookup yields CDR1 SGHAT and CDR2 FQNNGV. The CDR3, as DNA: TGTGCCAGCAGCTACGGGACTTACAATGAGCAGTTCTTC. Its protein is CASSYGTYNEQFF.

The chain has TRBV13 and TRBJ2-7, with 7 bases fitting TRBD1. Trimming took 1 base from V and 5 from J; bases not matched to a gene: 5. This CDR3 is 14 amino acids long. CDR1 PRHDT and CDR2 FYEKMQ come from the germline V gene (reference sequence). The CDR3 reads CASSLEGGGDEQYF. DNA of the CDR3: TGTGCCAGCAGCTTAGAAGGGGGCGGCGACGAGCAGTACTTC.

This clone has a single count. V and J are TRBV6-5 and TRBJ1-3; no clear D. V lost 4 bases and J lost 3, with 10 bases in between. CDR1 is MNHEY, CDR2 SVGAGI, per germline. This CDR3 is 14 amino acids long. The DNA for the CDR3 is TGTGCCAGCAGTTGGACCGCCGATGGAAACACCATATATTTT. It codes for CASSWTADGNTIYF.

The gene calls are TRBV5-1 and TRBJ1-3; D is unclear. The CDR3 length is 17 residues. The V gene lost 0 bases and the J gene lost 0 bases, with 13 bases spanning the gap. Germline CDR1 and CDR2: SGHRS and YFSETQ. CDR3 in DNA: TGCGCCAGCAGCTTGGCCGGAGTGAGATCCTCTGGAAACACCATATATTTT. Translated: CASSLAGVRSSGNTIYF.

The rearrangement uses TRBV2 and TRBJ2-7; the D is unclear. The CDR3 is 14 amino acids. The germline gives CDR1 SNHLY, CDR2 FYNNEI. The V end lost 4 bases, the J end lost 0 bases, and 10 bases lay between the germline ends. The CDR3 region has the DNA TGTGCCAGCAGTGTGACGGAAAGCTCCTACGAGCAGTACTTC. Translated: CASSVTESSYEQYF.

This chain uses TRBV7-8 with TRBJ1-4; D unclear. V lost 1 base and J 5 bases, leaving 17 bases between the germline ends. From germline, CDR1 is SGHVS and CDR2 FQNEAQ. This CDR3 is built from 17 residues. The CDR3 spells CASSLVQSALGNEKLFF. DNA of the CDR3: TGTGCCAGCAGCTTAGTGCAATCGGCTCTTGGGAATGAAAAACTGTTTTTT. Based on the CDR3 plus reference TRBV7-8 and TRBJ1-4, the full variable domain is GAGVSQSPRYKVAKRGQDVALRCDPISGHVSLFWYQQALGQGPEFLTYFQNEAQLDKSGLPSDRFFAERPEGSVSTLKIQRTQQEDSAVYLCASSLVQSALGNEKLFFGSGTQLSVL.

The rearrangement links TRBV19 to TRBJ2-3, with 8 bases lining up with TRBD2. The CDR3 consists of 17 residues. The V gene end was trimmed by 5 bases and the J gene end by 6 bases; junction bases not matched to a gene: 16. Looked up from germline, CDR1 is LNHDA and CDR2 is SQIVND (reference sequence). The CDR3 loop is CASSFSRLSGGSDTQYF. CDR3 coding DNA: TGTGCCAGTAGTTTCAGCCGTCTCAGCGGGGGATCGGATACGCAGTATTTT.

The chain has TRBV5-1 and TRBJ1-1; D not resolved. Germline V gene data show CDR1 as SGHRS and CDR2 as YFSETQ. The germline V and J ends were trimmed by 0 bases and 1 base, with 7 bases remaining between them. The CDR3 spans 14 residues. CDR3 in amino acids: CASSLEQPNTEAFF. The CDR3, as DNA: TGCGCCAGCAGCTTGGAGCAGCCGAACACTGAAGCTTTCTTT.

The CDR3 sequence: CASSPTRGENTEAFF. The CDR3 DNA sequence: TGTGCCAGCTCACCGACCAGGGGGGAGAACACTGAAGCTTTCTTT. V is TRBV18 and J is TRBJ1-1, with 7 bases lining up with TRBD1. Germline V gives CDR1 KGHSH, CDR2 LQKENI. Trimming took 3 bases from V and 1 from J; bases not matched to a gene: 5. There are 15 residues in the CDR3.

The V call is TRBV5-1, the J call TRBJ2-1; TRBD1 is a possible D gene (5 bases). The CDR3 totals 11 residues. Germline V gene lookup returns CDR1 SGHRS and CDR2 YFSETQ. Trimming took off 1 base at V and 15 bases at J, with 11 bases between the two ends. In DNA, the CDR3 is TGCGCCAGCAGCTTGCAGGGCATTACGTTCTTC. This codes for CASSLQGITFF.